This is a list of T cell receptor beta chains from one sample in a study of cytomegalovirus exposure and HLA in healthy donors. The repertoire was sequenced with immunoSEQ multiplex PCR; TCRdb's copy has only in-frame clones and lacks some. Of around 180,000 clones listed, about 84% are singletons. The sequenced material came from PBMCs. The receptors were gathered from a young woman in good health and CMV-seronegative. The CDR3 runs from the conserved cysteine through the conserved F or W. Each record gives: J gene, V gene, CDR3 protein.

J gene: TRBJ2-5; V gene: TRBV29-1; CDR3 protein: CSAAGRNQETQYF
J gene: TRBJ2-1; V gene: TRBV19; CDR3 protein: CASTKLSSGTSPNNEQFF
J gene: TRBJ2-7; V gene: TRBV6-1; CDR3 protein: CASDSGSFPYEQYF
J gene: TRBJ2-1; V gene: TRBV4-2; CDR3 protein: CASSPRGKAGDYNEQFF
J gene: TRBJ2-7; V gene: TRBV19; CDR3 protein: CASSPPEGEQYF
J gene: TRBJ1-1; V gene: TRBV9; CDR3 protein: CASSVGGQGGLEAFF
J gene: TRBJ1-4; V gene: TRBV5-1; CDR3 protein: CASSLRAGPNEKLFF
J gene: TRBJ1-2; V gene: TRBV19; CDR3 protein: CASSMRYIIGQRTNYGYTF
J gene: TRBJ1-3; V gene: TRBV5-1; CDR3 protein: CASSREGQWYSGNTIYF
J gene: TRBJ1-6; V gene: TRBV4-1; CDR3 protein: CASSQGTARGHSPLHF
J gene: TRBJ2-4; V gene: TRBV10-2; CDR3 protein: CATWAGGLQHIQYF
J gene: TRBJ1-2; V gene: TRBV29-1; CDR3 protein: CSAIPGQSNYGYTF
J gene: TRBJ2-7; V gene: TRBV18; CDR3 protein: CASSPPSTDLAEQYF
J gene: TRBJ2-5; V gene: TRBV7-2; CDR3 protein: CASSLVRGTQYF
J gene: TRBJ1-2; V gene: TRBV6-6; CDR3 protein: CASSYWGDGHYGYTF
J gene: TRBJ2-1; V gene: TRBV5-1; CDR3 protein: CASSLAGLGNEQFF
J gene: TRBJ1-2; V gene: TRBV12-5; CDR3 protein: CASGWDRGGGYTF
J gene: TRBJ1-1; V gene: TRBV6-5; CDR3 protein: CASSLRRVADTEAFF
J gene: TRBJ1-1; V gene: TRBV27; CDR3 protein: CASRPGGTGEAFF
J gene: TRBJ2-7; V gene: TRBV18; CDR3 protein: CASSLGPSGDNEQYF
J gene: TRBJ2-1; V gene: TRBV5-4; CDR3 protein: CASSLRGGNEQFF
J gene: TRBJ1-1; V gene: TRBV30; CDR3 protein: CAWTRAEAFF
J gene: TRBJ1-6; V gene: TRBV4-1; CDR3 protein: CASSQKPLSTDNSPLHF
J gene: TRBJ2-5; V gene: TRBV6-6; CDR3 protein: CASSYADSQETQYF
J gene: TRBJ1-2; V gene: TRBV6-4; CDR3 protein: CASSDSAGYGYTF
J gene: TRBJ1-5; V gene: TRBV2; CDR3 protein: CASKRQSNQPQHF
J gene: TRBJ1-5; V gene: TRBV18; CDR3 protein: CASSPSKGGNQPQHF
J gene: TRBJ2-7; V gene: TRBV6-1; CDR3 protein: CASTLEYYGEQYF
J gene: TRBJ1-2; V gene: TRBV7-2; CDR3 protein: CASSRTGRDGYTF
J gene: TRBJ2-7; V gene: TRBV29-1; CDR3 protein: CSVTFSQQGYEQYF
J gene: TRBJ2-3; V gene: TRBV9; CDR3 protein: CASSVGGRYSDTQYF
J gene: TRBJ1-1; V gene: TRBV4-2; CDR3 protein: CASSQALRTEAFF
J gene: TRBJ2-1; V gene: TRBV7-6; CDR3 protein: CASSLSGGSSYNEQFF
J gene: TRBJ2-3; V gene: TRBV29-1; CDR3 protein: CSGLWAADTQYF
J gene: TRBJ1-2; V gene: TRBV7-9; CDR3 protein: CASSYSLKGQGIDYGYTF
J gene: TRBJ2-7; V gene: TRBV9; CDR3 protein: CASSIGQTYEQYF
J gene: TRBJ1-2; V gene: TRBV5-4; CDR3 protein: CASSQQFNYGYTF
J gene: TRBJ2-7; V gene: TRBV15; CDR3 protein: CATSKNRGSSSYEQYF
J gene: TRBJ2-1; V gene: TRBV5-4; CDR3 protein: CASKVGGGYNEQFF
J gene: TRBJ1-4; V gene: TRBV27; CDR3 protein: CASSLGTEVGKLFF
J gene: TRBJ2-3; V gene: TRBV4-1; CDR3 protein: CASSQEVRSILGTDTQYF
J gene: TRBJ2-2; V gene: TRBV7-8; CDR3 protein: CASSFGVRTGEAGELFF
J gene: TRBJ1-2; V gene: TRBV6-1; CDR3 protein: CASRGQVVGYTF
J gene: TRBJ2-7; V gene: TRBV6-1; CDR3 protein: CASSERGTGFREQYF
J gene: TRBJ1-1; V gene: TRBV9; CDR3 protein: CASSQDTPLGTEAFF
J gene: TRBJ1-6; V gene: TRBV11-2; CDR3 protein: CASSFRGISPLHF